One sample yielded the 20 T cell receptor beta chains listed below, sequenced in a study of regulatory T cells in long-lasting Graves disease. Time point reported: persistent/refractory GD, antithyroid drugs over 5 years with positive TRAb. The TCR library was made from RNA extracted from PBMCs. Construction of the TCR beta libraries employed iRepertoire HTBI primers in conjunction with Arm-PCR of CDR3 regions. TCRdb passed the multiplex PCR reads through MiXCR, listing each CDR3 protein once. This table has about 660,000 distinct CDR3 sequences, 25% to 30% appearing once. The source material was peripheral blood mononuclear cells (PBMCs), sampled when the disease was refractory, from a patient treated with antithyroid drugs. The receptors here all came from a female donor with Graves disease.

Many counts were recorded for this clonotype. The chain joins TRBV28 to TRBJ1-1, with D maybe TRBD1 (5 bases). The CDR3 is made up of 16 amino acids. CDR1 MDHEN and CDR2 SYDVKM come from the germline V gene. The V end was cut by 2 bases, the J end by 0 bases, with 13 bases between. CDR3 sequence reads: CASSLVGRPMNTEAFF. In DNA form, the CDR3 reads TGTGCCAGCAGTTTAGTGGGGCGCCCTATGAACACTGAAGCTTTCTTT.

The chain joins TRBV5-4 to TRBJ2-7, with 12 bases identical to TRBD2. Germline values: CDR1 SGHNT, CDR2 YYREEE (reference sequence). The ends lost 4 bases at V and 5 bases at J; junction bases unmatched: 10. The CDR3 is made up of 16 amino acids. As DNA, the CDR3 is TGTGCCAGCAGCCAGACTAGCGGGAGTGGGAAAAACGAGCAGTACTTC. It yields the protein CASSQTSGSGKNEQYF.

The chain uses TRBV20-1 and TRBJ2-7; D unresolved. Per the germline V gene, CDR1 is DFQATT and CDR2 is SNEGSKA (reference sequence). With 6 bases removed from V and 0 bases from J, the gap between germline ends came to 18 bases. This CDR3 spans 15 amino acids. In DNA form, the CDR3 reads TGCAGTGCAAGAAACAGTATCCGTAGCTCCTACGAGCAGTACTTC. Its translation is CSARNSIRSSYEQYF.

This clonotype has more than one count but fewer than ten. The chain links TRBV20-1 to TRBJ2-5, with D possibly TRBD2 on 6 matching bases. CDR1 and CDR2 (germline): DFQATT, SNEGSKA (reference sequence). V was shortened by 6 bases and J by 9 bases, with 20 bases between the two germline ends. This CDR3 has 13 amino acids. The CDR3 here is CSAVGLTLGAQYF. The CDR3 bases are TGCAGTGCAGTGGGACTTACCCTTGGGGCCCAGTACTTC.

The chain employs TRBV15 and TRBJ1-2; D unclear. CDR3 size: 13 residues. V was pared by 1 base and J by 4 bases, with 7 bases between. Germline CDR1 is LNHNV and CDR2 is YYDKDF (reference sequence). In nucleotides, the CDR3 is TGTGCCACCAGCAGAGCCCGGGGCTATGGCTACACCTTC. Translation gives CATSRARGYGYTF.

The gene calls are TRBV20-1 and TRBJ2-7; TRBD1 or TRBD2 may be the D gene (5 bases each). Germline loops: CDR1 DFQATT, CDR2 SNEGSKA (reference sequence). V lost 4 bases and J lost 5, with 18 bases in between. The CDR3 contains 14 residues. The CDR3 DNA follows: TGCAGTGCTAAAAGGGACGCAAGGAACCACGAGCAGTACTTC. Its protein product is CSAKRDARNHEQYF.

The rearrangement uses TRBV30 and TRBJ2-5; no clear D gene. Germline lookup yields CDR1 GTSNPN and CDR2 SVGIG (reference sequence). This CDR3 spans 11 amino acids. V was clipped by 1 base and J by 3 bases, with 3 bases between them. The CDR3 sequence is CAWSEKETQYF. CDR3 coding DNA: TGTGCCTGGAGTGAAAAAGAGACCCAGTACTTC. The variable domain in full, completed from reference TRBV30 and TRBJ2-5, reads SQTIHQWPATLVQPVGSPLSLECTVEGTSNPNLYWYRQAAGRGLQLLFYSVGIGQISSEVPQNLSASRPQDRQFILSSKKLLLSDSGFYLCAWSEKETQYFGPGTRLLVL.

The V and J genes are TRBV6-5 and TRBJ1-1; D uncertain. The CDR3 length is 15 residues. CDR1 is MNHEY and CDR2 is SVGAGI in the germline V gene. V shed 1 base and J shed 1 base, with 10 bases lying between them. The CDR3 spells CASSYFDSRNTEAFF. CDR3 DNA: TGTGCCAGCAGTTACTTCGATTCACGGAACACTGAAGCTTTCTTT.

CDR3 in amino acids: CASSLGASPGGLFF. The CDR3 DNA sequence: TGTGCCAGCAGCTTGGGTGCCTCCCCAGGGGGACTGTTTTTT. The chain couples TRBV5-6 to TRBJ1-4; 7 bases fit TRBD1. The CDR3 loop spans 14 amino acids. Per germline, CDR1 SGHDT and CDR2 YYEEEE. Losses at the gene ends were 0 bases for V and 13 bases for J; bases not matched to a gene: 9.

This clonotype was picked up a small number of times. The V and J genes are TRBV5-4 and TRBJ1-1; D not resolved. The CDR3 has 16 amino acids. Germline lookup yields CDR1 SGHNT and CDR2 YYREEE (reference sequence). Between the trimmed V and J ends, which lost 6 bases and 4 bases, there was a span of 22 bases. The CDR3, as DNA: TGTGCCAGCACGCGAACGGGGTCCGGGGTGTCCACTGAAGCTTTCTTT. Encoded protein: CASTRTGSGVSTEAFF.

This clonotype appeared a few times. The chain carries TRBV7-9 and TRBJ1-5; the match to TRBD1 covers 9 bases. Per germline, CDR1 SEHNR and CDR2 FQNEAQ (reference sequence). CDR3 size: 15 residues. Trimming at V came to 5 bases and at J to 3 bases, leaving 5 bases not matched to a gene. This chain's CDR3 is CASSMGTGSNQPQHF. CDR3 DNA: TGTGCCAGCAGCATGGGGACAGGGTCCAATCAGCCCCAGCATTTT.

This clonotype was detected a few times. A read error may account for a junction end that differs from germline. The J gene is TRBJ2-7, the V gene TRBV5-1; 12 bases align to TRBD2. This CDR3 region has 13 residues. Germline lookup yields CDR1 SGHRS and CDR2 YFSETQ. The CDR3 DNA follows: TGTGCCAGCAGCCTAGCGGGAGGGTCCGAGCAGTACTTC. Residues: CASSLAGGSEQYF.

This clonotype was counted only a few times. J is TRBJ2-7 and V is TRBV30, with D possibly called TRBD1 or TRBD2 (5 bases each). The CDR3 is made up of 14 amino acids. Germline V gene lookup returns CDR1 GTSNPN and CDR2 SVGIG (reference sequence). V shed 3 bases and J shed 7 bases, with 19 bases lying between them. The CDR3 coding sequence is TGTGCCTGGAGCCTCCGGGCCCCCGAGGGGGAGCAGTACTTC. Its protein product is CAWSLRAPEGEQYF.

The sample holds a few counts of this clonotype. V and J are TRBV12-3 or TRBV12-4 and TRBJ2-7, with D possibly being TRBD1 or TRBD2 (6 bases each). This CDR3 has 14 residues. V lost 1 base and J 5 bases, leaving 12 bases between the germline ends. The CDR3 DNA sequence: TGTGCCAGCAGTTTAGTAGGGGGGCCCAACGAGCAGTACTTC. Residues: CASSLVGGPNEQYF.

This clonotype showed up many times. The gene calls are TRBV3-1 and TRBJ1-5, with no clear D. The CDR3 consists of 13 residues. Germline-derived CDR1 and CDR2 are LGHDT and YNNKEL (reference sequence). Deletions cut 4 bases from V and 7 bases from J, with 11 bases between. The CDR3 region has the DNA TGTGCCAGCAGCCTGCGTCCCGGACAGCCCCAGCATTTT. This translates into CASSLRPGQPQHF.

V is TRBV27 and J is TRBJ1-5; tentative D call: TRBD1 (6 bases). Per the germline V gene, CDR1 is MNHEY and CDR2 is SMNVEV (reference sequence). The germline V and J ends were trimmed by 5 bases and 1 base, with 18 bases remaining between them. The CDR3 runs 17 residues. The CDR3 region has the DNA TGTGCCAGCAGTCCTATCGACTCAGGGGTGAGCAATCAGCCCCAGCATTTT. It is translated as CASSPIDSGVSNQPQHF.

This clonotype appeared a few times. The chain recombines TRBV13 with TRBJ1-2; D remains ambiguous. Germline V gives CDR1 PRHDT, CDR2 FYEKMQ (reference sequence). The CDR3 consists of 12 residues. The germline V and J ends were trimmed by 5 bases and 0 bases, with 4 bases remaining between them. The CDR3 reads CASSRPNYGYTF. Here the CDR3 DNA reads TGTGCCAGCAGCCGTCCTAACTATGGCTACACCTTC. Combining the CDR3 with reference TRBV13 and TRBJ1-2 gives the whole variable domain AAGVIQSPRHLIKEKRETATLKCYPIPRHDTVYWYQQGPGQDPQFLISFYEKMQSDKGSIPDRFSAQQFSDYHSELNMSSLELGDSALYFCASSRPNYGYTFGSGTRLTVV.

This clonotype was found a few times. The genes are TRBV7-3 and TRBJ1-1; D is unresolved. The CDR3 loop spans 13 amino acids. V lost 5 bases, J lost 0 bases, and 7 bases lay in between. Germline loops: CDR1 SGHTA, CDR2 FQGTGA. CDR3 protein: CASSIRMNTEAFF. The DNA of the CDR3 is TGTGCCAGCAGCATCAGGATGAACACTGAAGCTTTCTTT.

This sequence joins TRBV14 and TRBJ2-7; D gene ambiguous. The CDR3 consists of 13 residues. Germline V gives CDR1 SGHDN, CDR2 FVKESK. The V end was cut by 2 bases, the J end by 6 bases, with 11 bases between. CDR3 residues: CASSQRIGPEQYF. The CDR3 DNA reads TGTGCCAGCAGCCAAAGAATTGGTCCCGAGCAGTACTTC.

The chain is built from TRBV10-3 and TRBJ1-5; D perhaps matches TRBD1 (6 bases). The CDR3 contains 14 residues. Germline values: CDR1 ENHRY, CDR2 SYGVKD. V dropped 10 bases and J dropped 6 bases, with 19 bases sitting between them. Here the CDR3 reads CASRENTGLQPQHF. The CDR3 DNA reads TGTGCCAGCAGGGAAAATACAGGGCTTCAGCCCCAGCATTTT.